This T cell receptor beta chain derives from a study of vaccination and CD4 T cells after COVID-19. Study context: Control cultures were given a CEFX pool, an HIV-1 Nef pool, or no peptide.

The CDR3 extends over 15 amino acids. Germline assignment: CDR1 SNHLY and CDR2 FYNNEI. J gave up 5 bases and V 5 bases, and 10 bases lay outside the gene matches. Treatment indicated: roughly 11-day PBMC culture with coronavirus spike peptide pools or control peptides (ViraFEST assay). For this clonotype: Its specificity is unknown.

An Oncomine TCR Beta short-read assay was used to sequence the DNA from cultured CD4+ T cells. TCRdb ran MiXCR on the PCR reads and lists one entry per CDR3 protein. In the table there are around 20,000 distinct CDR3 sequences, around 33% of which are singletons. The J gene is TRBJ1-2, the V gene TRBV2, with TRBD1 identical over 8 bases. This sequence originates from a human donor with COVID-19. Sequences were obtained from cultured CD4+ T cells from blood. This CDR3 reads CASSWGKTGDYGYTF. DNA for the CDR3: TGTGCCAGCAGTTGGGGAAAGACAGGGGATTATGGCTACACCTTC.